Here is one T cell receptor (beta chain) with its context. This specimen belongs to a study of blood T cell repertoires in COVID-19. Study-level background: Researchers got acute and convalescent COVID-19 samples from the United States, Italy and Spain. T cells, B-cell-depleted T cells, or PBMCs supplied cDNA or gDNA.

Study processing details: Amplified reference gene primers provided the basis for estimating nucleated cell counts. The protocol was immunoSEQ multiplex PCR, while the TCRdb copy is restricted to in-frame clones and leaves out a portion. V and J calls and clone size are as listed in that table; D and trimming were resolved from the DNA. Of 130,000 or so clones in the sample, around nine tenths were seen once. Trimming took 0 bases from V and 9 from J, leaving 9 bases between them. CDR3 length equals 13 residues. Per the germline V gene, CDR1 is SGDLS and CDR2 is YYNGEE. Specimen: peripheral blood. The rearrangement joins TRBV9 to TRBJ2-2; perhaps TRBD1 as D (5 bases). This TCR was recovered from a man aged 55 to 70 with active or convalescent COVID-19. CDR3 sequence reads: CASSVGGARELFF. The CDR3 nucleotides are TGTGCCAGCAGCGTAGGTGGGGCCCGGGAGCTGTTTTTT.